Detailed here is one T cell receptor beta chain. The target antigen is unknown. TCRdb ran MiXCR on the reads and lists one entry per CDR3 protein. The sample shows roughly 700,000 distinct CDR3 sequences, around 30% of them seen only once. These data belong to a study of T cell repertoires in cytomegalovirus infection. In the study overall: CMV epitopes in the study were HLA-C-restricted (recently identified) and HLA-B-restricted (well studied).

Germline V gene lookup returns CDR1 SGHDT and CDR2 YYEEEE. The ends lost 4 bases at V and 3 bases at J; junction bases unmatched: 12. This CDR3 has 17 residues. Findings and limits, study-wide: Accumulated public TCR beta family frequency recognized individuals carrying CMV together with the relevant HLA.

The sample in question was cultured PBMCs, obtained from culture after CMV antigen stimulation. The receptor was isolated from a human donor in good health (CMV status not recorded). Some clones in this sample may be carry-over from other donors' samples. The chain combines TRBV5-6 with TRBJ2-4; 8 bases are shared with TRBD1. The CDR3 reads CASSGTDRALHKNIQYF. CDR3 DNA: TGTGCCAGCAGCGGGACGGACAGGGCCCTCCACAAAAACATTCAGTACTTC.